This T cell receptor beta chain was sequenced in a study of response to subunit inactivated influenza vaccine. As regards this clonotype: The antigen remains unidentified.

Trimming at V came to 4 bases and at J to 9 bases, leaving 9 bases not matched to a gene. The CDR3 runs 16 residues. Germline CDR1 reads MNHEY; CDR2 reads SVGEGT. Broader study findings: Researchers suggested that each seasonal influenza vaccination recruits few new T cells.

TCRdb reprocessed the RT-PCR reads via MiXCR and lists one record per CDR3 protein. The sample gives more than 700,000 distinct CDR3 sequences, around 20% of which show up once; roughly 10% is in the top ten. The receptor's source is a man aged 50 to 60 who received an inactivated influenza vaccine. The J gene is TRBJ2-1, the V gene TRBV6-2 or TRBV6-3, with 13 bases aligning to TRBD2. The source material was PBMCs from blood, sampled roughly 5 days after vaccination. In DNA form, the CDR3 reads TGTGCCAGCAGTTCCTGGACTAGCGGGAGCTTGGGTGAGCAGTTCTTC. It is translated as CASSSWTSGSLGEQFF.